This TCR beta chain was recorded in a study of cytomegalovirus exposure and HLA in healthy donors. The study ran its PCR with 60 Vbeta and 13 Jbeta primers. Assay used: immunoSEQ multiplex PCR; TCRdb lists only in-frame clones, some missing. The profile covers approximately 100,000 clones, with approximately 72% appearing a single time and about 10% taken by the ten largest. This clone was observed a handful of times. The CDR3 contains 17 residues. The origin of this receptor is a man aged 18 to 29 in good health and CMV-seropositive. The chain joins TRBV1 to TRBJ2-5; the table names TRBD2, a call not compared with the DNA. TRBV1 is labeled a pseudogene. Specimen: PBMCs. CDR3 coding DNA: TGCACCAGCAGCCAAGATACGAGCGGGGTCCCGCAAGAGACCCAGTACTTC. This translates into CTSSQDTSGVPQETQYF.